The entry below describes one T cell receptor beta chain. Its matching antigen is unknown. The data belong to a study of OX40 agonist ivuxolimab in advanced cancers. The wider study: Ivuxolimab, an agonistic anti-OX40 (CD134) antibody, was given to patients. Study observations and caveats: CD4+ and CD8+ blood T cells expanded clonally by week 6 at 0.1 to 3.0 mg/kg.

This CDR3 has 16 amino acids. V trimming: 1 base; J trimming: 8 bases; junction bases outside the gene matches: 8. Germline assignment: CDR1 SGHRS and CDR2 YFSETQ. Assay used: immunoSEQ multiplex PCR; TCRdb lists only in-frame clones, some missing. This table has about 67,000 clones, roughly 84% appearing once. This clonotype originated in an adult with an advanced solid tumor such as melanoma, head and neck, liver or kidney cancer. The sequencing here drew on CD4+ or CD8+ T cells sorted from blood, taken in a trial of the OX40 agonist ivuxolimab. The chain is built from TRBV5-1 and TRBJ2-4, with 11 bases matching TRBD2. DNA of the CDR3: TGCGCCAGCAGCTTGACCACTAGCGGGGGTCGAGACATTCAGTACTTC. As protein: CASSLTTSGGRDIQYF. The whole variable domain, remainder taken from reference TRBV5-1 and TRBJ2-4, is KAGVTQTPRYLIKTRGQQVTLSCSPISGHRSVSWYQQTPGQGLQFLFEYFSETQRNKGNFPGRFSGRQFSNSRSEMNVSTLELGDSALYLCASSLTTSGGRDIQYFGAGTRLSVL.